Listed below are T cell receptor beta chains from one sample, sequenced in a study of T-cell memory formation after mild COVID-19. TCRdb analysed the 5' RACE reads with MiXCR anew, one entry per CDR3 protein. The profile shows approximately 450,000 distinct CDR3 sequences, around a sixth of them singletons. The sample was PBMCs or a T cell subset sorted from them (not recorded which). Source of these receptors: an adult woman who had mild COVID-19 (a few samples of this study predate the infection). Cell type and time point are not known. CDR3s include the opening cysteine and the closing phenylalanine or tryptophan. Fields, in order: CDR3 DNA, CDR3 protein, V gene, D gene, clone size, J gene. The D gene is left open where the match is weak. Only some rows state a clone size, as once, few, many or a class for expanded clones.

CDR3 DNA: TGCAGCGTATTAGAGGGACTATGGGGCTACACCTTC
CDR3 protein: CSVLEGLWGYTF
V gene: TRBV29-1
D gene: .
clone size: few
J gene: TRBJ1-2

CDR3 DNA: TGTGCCAGCAGCTTTCAGACAGGGCCAGATACGCAGTATTTT
CDR3 protein: CASSFQTGPDTQYF
V gene: TRBV7-2
D gene: TRBD1
clone size: .
J gene: TRBJ2-3

CDR3 DNA: TGCAGTGCTAGAGATCAAGCGGACTCCTACGAGCAGTACTTC
CDR3 protein: CSARDQADSYEQYF
V gene: TRBV20-1
D gene: .
clone size: .
J gene: TRBJ2-7

CDR3 DNA: TGTGCCAGCAGCCCGGACTCCCAGAGACAGTTCTTC
CDR3 protein: CASSPDSQRQFF
V gene: TRBV7-8
D gene: .
clone size: few
J gene: TRBJ2-1

CDR3 DNA: TGTGCCAGCAGCTTACTCGGCCTACAAGAGACCCAGTACTTC
CDR3 protein: CASSLLGLQETQYF
V gene: TRBV7-9
D gene: .
clone size: .
J gene: TRBJ2-5

CDR3 DNA: TGTGCCAGCAGCTTAATGAAGTCGGGTGAGCAGTTCTTC
CDR3 protein: CASSLMKSGEQFF
V gene: TRBV11-3
D gene: .
clone size: few
J gene: TRBJ2-1

CDR3 DNA: TGTGCCAGCAGTTACTCGCGTGACAGCGAGATTAACTATGGCTACACCTTC
CDR3 protein: CASSYSRDSEINYGYTF
V gene: TRBV6-6
D gene: .
clone size: few
J gene: TRBJ1-2

CDR3 DNA: TGTGCCAGCAGCCAAGGGGACACCTTCTACGAGCAGTACTTC
CDR3 protein: CASSQGDTFYEQYF
V gene: TRBV3-1
D gene: .
clone size: .
J gene: TRBJ2-7

CDR3 DNA: TGCGCCAGCAGCCGCGGCAGCGCATCCTACGAGCAGTACTTC
CDR3 protein: CASSRGSASYEQYF
V gene: TRBV4-3
D gene: .
clone size: .
J gene: TRBJ2-7

CDR3 DNA: TGTGCCAGCTCACCGCTCCCGGACAGGGGTGGCGATGAGCAGTTCTTC
CDR3 protein: CASSPLPDRGGDEQFF
V gene: TRBV18
D gene: TRBD1
clone size: .
J gene: TRBJ2-1

CDR3 DNA: TGTGCCACCGCGCGGGAATTGAACACTGAAGCTTTCTTT
CDR3 protein: CATARELNTEAFF
V gene: TRBV10-3
D gene: .
clone size: few
J gene: TRBJ1-1

CDR3 DNA: TGCAGTGCTAGGCTGGGGTCCCGGCTCAGCACAGATACGCAGTATTTT
CDR3 protein: CSARLGSRLSTDTQYF
V gene: TRBV20-1
D gene: .
clone size: few
J gene: TRBJ2-3

CDR3 DNA: TGTGCCAGCAGTCTCCTCCAAACAGGGGGAAACTATGGCTACACCTTC
CDR3 protein: CASSLLQTGGNYGYTF
V gene: TRBV2
D gene: TRBD1
clone size: few
J gene: TRBJ1-2

CDR3 DNA: TGTGCCAGCAGTTGGACAGGGGGCAGGCAGCCCCAGCATTTT
CDR3 protein: CASSWTGGRQPQHF
V gene: TRBV6-2/TRBV6-3
D gene: TRBD1
clone size: few
J gene: TRBJ1-5

CDR3 DNA: TGTGCCAGCAGCTCTACCCATAGGGAGCAGTACTTC
CDR3 protein: CASSSTHREQYF
V gene: TRBV3-1
D gene: .
clone size: few
J gene: TRBJ2-7

CDR3 DNA: TGCGCCAGCAGCCAAGTGGGGGTACGGGGTGAGACCCAGTACTTC
CDR3 protein: CASSQVGVRGETQYF
V gene: TRBV4-3
D gene: .
clone size: .
J gene: TRBJ2-5